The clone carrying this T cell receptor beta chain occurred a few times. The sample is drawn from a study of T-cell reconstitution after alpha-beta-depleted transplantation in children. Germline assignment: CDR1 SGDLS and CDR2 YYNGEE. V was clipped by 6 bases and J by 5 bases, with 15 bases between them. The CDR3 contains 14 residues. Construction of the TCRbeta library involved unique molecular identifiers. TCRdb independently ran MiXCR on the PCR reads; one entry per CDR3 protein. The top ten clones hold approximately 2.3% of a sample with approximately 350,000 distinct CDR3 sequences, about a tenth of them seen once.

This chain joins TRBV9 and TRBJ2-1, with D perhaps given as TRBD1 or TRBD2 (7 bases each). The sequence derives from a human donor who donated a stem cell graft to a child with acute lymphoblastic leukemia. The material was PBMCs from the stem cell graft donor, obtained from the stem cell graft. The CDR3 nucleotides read TGTGCCAGCACCGGGGGGACAGCCAACAATGAGCAGTTCTTC. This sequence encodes CASTGGTANNEQFF.